This is a list of T cell receptor beta chains from one sample in a study of T cells after yellow fever vaccination. MiXCR, run by TCRdb on the 5' RACE reads, gives a single entry per CDR3 protein. The sample shows 500,000 to 650,000 distinct CDR3 sequences, roughly 13% of them seen only once. Source: PBMCs, taken on the day of the yellow fever booster vaccination. The receptors were sampled from a man aged 30 to 39 who received the YFV17D yellow fever vaccine. Each CDR3 is given with its conserved first and last residue. A D gene is named only where the DNA matches it firmly. Where a row states a size, it is once, few, many or the class of an expanded clone; other rows omit it.

V	length	D	size	J	CDR3	DNA
TRBV30	16	TRBD1	-	TRBJ1-3	CAWRLPGQDSGNTIYF	TGTGCCTGGAGATTACCGGGACAGGACTCTGGAAACACCATATATTTT
TRBV20-1	15	TRBD2	-	TRBJ2-3	CSASNSRETPDTQYF	TGCAGTGCTAGTAACTCGCGGGAGACCCCAGATACGCAGTATTTT
TRBV5-4	14	-	few	TRBJ2-1	CVSSPRLLMDEQFF	TGTGTCAGCAGTCCAAGACTGTTGATGGATGAGCAGTTCTTC
TRBV6-2/TRBV6-3	11	-	-	TRBJ2-1	CASTNNNEQFF	TGTGCCAGCACAAACAACAATGAGCAGTTCTTC
TRBV5-4	15	TRBD2	-	TRBJ2-3	CASSLSSGRTDTQYF	TGTGCCAGCAGCTTATCTAGCGGGAGAACAGATACGCAGTATTTT
TRBV15	13	-	few	TRBJ2-7	CATSRGDLYEQYF	TGTGCCACCAGCAGAGGGGACCTCTACGAGCAGTACTTC
TRBV28	12	-	few	TRBJ1-2	CASSPTVYGYTF	TGTGCCAGCAGTCCGACAGTTTATGGCTACACCTTC
TRBV25-1	15	TRBD1	-	TRBJ1-1	CASSDTGGIGTEAFF	TGTGCCAGCAGCGATACAGGGGGCATAGGGACTGAAGCTTTCTTT
TRBV28	17	-	-	TRBJ1-1	CASSFGDMGGVSTEAFF	TGTGCCAGCAGTTTCGGCGATATGGGGGGGGTAAGCACTGAAGCTTTCTTT
TRBV28	15	-	few	TRBJ1-2	CASAGQSLQNYGYTF	TGTGCCAGCGCCGGACAGAGCCTCCAAAACTATGGCTACACCTTC
TRBV28	11	TRBD1	few	TRBJ2-1	CASTYRDREFF	TGTGCCAGCACCTATAGGGACAGGGAGTTCTTC
TRBV5-1	16	TRBD2	-	TRBJ2-1	CASSQTRGRADNEQFF	TGCGCCAGCAGCCAAACAAGAGGGAGGGCCGACAATGAGCAGTTCTTC
TRBV6-2/TRBV6-3	13	TRBD1	many	TRBJ2-7	CASRGDSTYEQYF	TGTGCCAGCAGGGGGGACAGTACCTACGAGCAGTACTTC
TRBV7-2	16	TRBD2	-	TRBJ2-1	CASSWIAGNTYNEQFF	TGTGCCAGCAGCTGGATAGCGGGAAATACCTACAATGAGCAGTTCTTC
TRBV19	16	-	few	TRBJ2-1	CASSLTGTNSYNEQFF	TGTGCCAGTAGTCTCACCGGGACCAACAGCTACAATGAGCAGTTCTTC
TRBV10-2	12	TRBD2	-	TRBJ2-7	CATSSGSYEQYF	TGCGCCACCTCTAGCGGGTCTTACGAGCAGTACTTC
TRBV20-1	13	-	few	TRBJ2-6	CSASFSGSNVLTF	TGCAGTGCTAGTTTTTCAGGGTCCAACGTCCTGACTTTC
TRBV10-3	14	-	few	TRBJ2-7	CAIKDGGGFYEQYF	TGTGCCATCAAGGATGGTGGGGGGTTCTACGAGCAGTACTTC
TRBV3-1	14	-	-	TRBJ2-7	CASSLSLMGYEQYF	TGTGCCAGCAGCCTCTCCCTCATGGGCTACGAGCAGTACTTC
TRBV20-1	13	-	-	TRBJ2-1	CSARTVVYNEQFF	TGCAGTGCTAGAACGGTGGTCTACAATGAGCAGTTCTTC
TRBV7-9	12	-	-	TRBJ2-3	CASTPVDDTQYF	TGTGCCAGCACCCCTGTCGATGATACGCAGTATTTT
TRBV6-6	14	TRBD1	-	TRBJ1-2	CASRSTGDHYGYTF	TGTGCCAGCAGGTCAACAGGGGATCACTATGGCTACACCTTC
TRBV7-6	14	-	-	TRBJ2-7	CASSPDSGPYEQYF	TGTGCCAGCAGCCCCGATAGCGGCCCCTACGAGCAGTACTTC
TRBV19	13	-	-	TRBJ2-5	CASQQARWETQYF	TGTGCCAGTCAACAGGCCAGATGGGAGACCCAGTACTTC
TRBV20-1	14	-	few	TRBJ2-7	CSARIRDWNYEQYF	TGCAGTGCTAGAATCCGGGACTGGAACTACGAGCAGTACTTC
TRBV5-1	12	TRBD2	many	TRBJ2-7	CASNSGTYEQYF	TGCGCCAGCAACAGCGGGACCTACGAGCAGTACTTC
TRBV4-3	15	-	few	TRBJ1-2	CASSQDPNGNYGYTF	TGCGCCAGCAGCCAAGATCCAAACGGAAACTATGGCTACACCTTC
TRBV15	13	-	-	TRBJ2-5	CATSRDGQETQYF	TGTGCCACCAGCAGGGACGGACAAGAGACCCAGTACTTC
TRBV25-1	15	TRBD2	many	TRBJ2-1	CASSELTSDYNEQFF	TGTGCCAGCAGTGAATTGACTAGCGACTACAATGAGCAGTTCTTC
TRBV15	18	TRBD2	-	TRBJ2-4	CATSRVSGLAGAKNIQYF	TGTGCCACCAGCAGAGTTAGCGGGCTAGCGGGAGCCAAAAACATTCAGTACTTC
TRBV20-1	16	-	-	TRBJ2-7	CSASLKGGITSYEQYF	TGCAGTGCTAGCCTCAAAGGCGGGATAACTTCCTACGAGCAGTACTTC
TRBV9	15	-	-	TRBJ2-1	CASSPWGTSYNEQFF	TGTGCCAGCAGCCCCTGGGGGACAAGCTACAATGAGCAGTTCTTC
TRBV6-2/TRBV6-3	15	TRBD1	few	TRBJ2-7	CASSNFGTGWYEQYF	TGTGCCAGCAGCAACTTCGGGACAGGGTGGTACGAGCAGTACTTC
TRBV7-8	16	-	many	TRBJ2-1	CASYFNIAVSWDEQFF	TGTGCCAGTTACTTCAATATAGCGGTCTCTTGGGATGAGCAGTTCTTC
TRBV20-1	15	TRBD1	-	TRBJ2-5	CSTRGPFFEGETQYF	TGCAGTACTAGGGGGCCCTTCTTCGAGGGAGAGACCCAGTACTTC
TRBV5-1	16	TRBD2	-	TRBJ2-7	CASSLAGTSGNHEQYF	TGCGCCAGCAGCTTGGCCGGGACTAGCGGGAACCACGAGCAGTACTTC
TRBV5-1	18	TRBD2	-	TRBJ2-2	CASSLVASGSGTTGELFF	TGCGCCAGCAGCTTGGTGGCTAGCGGGAGTGGTACCACCGGGGAGCTGTTTTTT
TRBV27	16	-	few	TRBJ1-6	CASSYYYVGLYSPLHF	TGTGCCAGCAGTTATTATTATGTGGGACTTTATTCACCCCTCCACTTT
TRBV7-2	15	-	-	TRBJ2-1	CASSPRDAGFNEQFF	TGTGCCAGCAGCCCTCGGGACGCAGGATTCAATGAGCAGTTCTTC
TRBV7-9	13	-	-	TRBJ1-4	CASSRNGDEKLFF	TGTGCCAGCAGCAGGAACGGCGATGAAAAACTGTTTTTT
TRBV7-2	13	-	-	TRBJ2-1	CASSARQYNEQFF	TGTGCCAGCAGCGCGAGACAGTACAATGAGCAGTTCTTC
TRBV4-3	11	-	-	TRBJ2-1	CASSQQYEQFF	TGCGCCAGCAGCCAACAGTATGAGCAGTTCTTC